Below are 11 T cell receptor beta chains sequenced from a single sample in a study of blood T cell repertoires in COVID-19. Sequencing used immunoSEQ multiplex PCR; TCRdb keeps in-frame clones, though not all of them. The repertoire holds about 54,000 clones, with about 89% as singletons. The sample consisted of peripheral blood. Receptor source: a woman aged 55-70 years with active or convalescent COVID-19.

This clone was recorded only once. The rearrangement uses TRBV4-2 and TRBJ1-1; the D gene is possibly TRBD1 (5 bases). Trimming removed 3 bases at V and 4 bases at J, with 15 bases between. The CDR3 consists of 15 residues. Germline lookup yields CDR1 LGHNA and CDR2 YNFKEQ. CDR3: CASSHSDSRGTEAFF. DNA of the CDR3: TGTGCCAGCAGCCACTCTGACAGTCGCGGCACTGAAGCTTTCTTT.

The chain combines TRBV30 with TRBJ1-5; TRBD1 is a possible D gene (6 bases). CDR3 length: 14 residues. Germline CDR1 GTSNPN, CDR2 SVGIG (reference sequence). V was shortened by 0 bases and J by 8 bases, with 14 bases between the two germline ends. This CDR3 reads CAWSVSAGAKPQHF. The CDR3 DNA is TGTGCCTGGAGTGTAAGTGCAGGGGCGAAGCCCCAGCATTTT.

V gene TRBV10-2 combines with J gene TRBJ2-1, with D perhaps matching TRBD1 (5 bases). Germline V lookup: CDR1 WSHSY, CDR2 SAAADI. V was shortened by 4 bases and J by 6 bases, with 13 bases between the two germline ends. The CDR3 contains 14 residues. This CDR3 reads CASSAQGSANEQFF. The CDR3 coding sequence is TGCGCCAGCAGTGCCCAGGGCTCAGCCAATGAGCAGTTCTTC.

The chain's CDR3 is CASSLFPRNQPQHF. CDR3 nucleotides: TGTGCCAGCAGTTTATTCCCGAGAAATCAGCCCCAGCATTTT. This rearrangement joins TRBV28 to TRBJ1-5; D remains ambiguous. Germline-derived CDR1 and CDR2 are MDHEN and SYDVKM. The ends were cut back, 1 base at V and 4 bases at J, with 8 bases in the middle. This CDR3 comprises 14 residues.

The chain is built from TRBV11-3 and TRBJ2-1; 8 bases line up with TRBD2. Germline CDR1 reads SGHNT; CDR2 reads YENEEA. The CDR3 spans 17 residues. After removal of 3 bases from V and 6 bases from J, the junction contained 13 bases not matched to a gene. CDR3 residues: CASSFETSAVDSNEQFF. The DNA for the CDR3 is TGTGCCAGCAGCTTCGAGACTAGCGCTGTAGATAGCAATGAGCAGTTCTTC. The variable domain in full, completed from reference TRBV11-3 and TRBJ2-1, reads EAGVVQSPRYKIIEKKQPVAFWCNPISGHNTLYWYLQNLGQGPELLIRYENEEAVDDSQLPKDRFSAERLKGVDSTLKIQPAELGDSAVYLCASSFETSAVDSNEQFFGPGTRLTVL.

The chain links TRBV28 to TRBJ2-3, with 11 bases identical to TRBD2. The V segment lost 6 bases and the J segment 4 bases; nucleotides outside the gene matches: 3. CDR3 length: 14 amino acids. Germline V lookup: CDR1 MDHEN, CDR2 SYDVKM. CDR3 bases: TGTGCCAGCAGCCCGGGACTAGCGGCAGATACGCAGTATTTT. Translating gives CASSPGLAADTQYF.

The rearrangement links TRBV4-1 to TRBJ2-1; 9 bases match TRBD2. Germline lookup yields CDR1 MGHRA and CDR2 YSYEKL. V lost 1 base to trimming and J lost 6 bases; unmatched junction nucleotides: 7. The CDR3 spans 16 residues. The CDR3 sequence: CASSQGAGGRPNEQFF. The DNA of the CDR3 is TGCGCCAGCAGCCAAGGTGCGGGAGGGAGGCCCAATGAGCAGTTCTTC.

This clone has a handful of counts. The chain combines TRBV30 with TRBJ2-1; TRBD2 is a possible D gene (6 bases). Trimming stripped 2 bases from V and 3 bases from J, with 11 bases between. This CDR3 is 14 amino acids long. Germline V lookup: CDR1 GTSNPN, CDR2 SVGIG (reference sequence). The CDR3 loop reads CAWSPLGLYNEQFF. CDR3 DNA sequence: TGTGCCTGGAGTCCCCTGGGACTCTACAATGAGCAGTTCTTC. Drawing the rest from reference TRBV30 and TRBJ2-1, the complete variable domain is SQTIHQWPATLVQPVGSPLSLECTVEGTSNPNLYWYRQAAGRGLQLLFYSVGIGQISSEVPQNLSASRPQDRQFILSSKKLLLSDSGFYLCAWSPLGLYNEQFFGPGTRLTVL.

J is TRBJ2-5 and V is TRBV7-2; 11 bases are a match to TRBD2. In germline, CDR1 is SGHTA, CDR2 FQGNSA. The junction had 6 bases not matched to a gene; V was cut back by 4 bases and J by 5 bases. CDR3 length: 15 amino acids. CDR3 residues: CASSSSLAGVETQYF. In DNA form, the CDR3 reads TGTGCCAGCAGCTCCTCACTAGCGGGGGTGGAGACCCAGTACTTC.

The chain has TRBV28 and TRBJ1-2, with 7 bases identical to TRBD1. Germline-derived CDR1 and CDR2 are MDHEN and SYDVKM. V gave up 5 bases and J gave up 9 bases; unmatched junction bases: 18. CDR3 length: 16 amino acids. The CDR3 reads CASSQADRVDLLCYTF. The CDR3 nucleotides are TGTGCCAGCAGTCAAGCAGACAGGGTAGACCTATTATGCTACACCTTC.

The V call is TRBV5-1, the J call TRBJ1-1; D is ambiguous. Germline V gene data show CDR1 as SGHRS and CDR2 as YFSETQ. The ends were cut back, 0 bases at V and 5 bases at J, with 8 bases in the middle. The length of the CDR3 is 13 residues. The CDR3 bases are TGCGCCAGCAGCTTGGGGCAATGGACTGAAGCTTTCTTT. As protein: CASSLGQWTEAFF.